These 24 T cell receptor beta chains came from one sample sequenced in a study of monozygotic twins with inflammatory bowel disease. TCRdb re-called the 5' RACE reads and shows each CDR3 protein once, DNA omitted. The sample includes approximately 380,000 distinct CDR3 sequences. Sequenced material: blood. The receptors stem from a human donor with ulcerative colitis or Crohn's disease, or a healthy co-twin of an affected twin (not recorded which).

J is TRBJ1-6 and V is TRBV7-3; the TCRdb D gene call, TRBD1, has no DNA to confirm it. From germline, CDR1 is SGHTA and CDR2 FQGTGA. This CDR3 contains 14 residues. CDR3 residues: CASSVTGLNSPLHF.

The chain couples TRBV5-1 to TRBJ1-3; TCRdb's D call, TRBD1, is unchecked because there is no DNA. The CDR3 is 18 residues long. In germline, CDR1 is SGHRS, CDR2 YFSETQ. The CDR3 is CASSYRAGTWSSGNTIYF.

The chain joins TRBV12-3 or TRBV12-4 to TRBJ2-2; TCRdb designates TRBD1, a call that cannot be tested without DNA. This CDR3 comprises 15 residues. The CDR3: CASSKGTGGTGELFF.

V usage is TRBV30 and J usage is TRBJ1-5; TCRdb indicates TRBD1, and absent DNA this call remains unverified. Germline CDR1 and CDR2: GTSNPN and SVGIG (reference sequence). The CDR3 loop spans 16 amino acids. The CDR3 protein is CAWSDRRTGSNQPQHF.

J is TRBJ1-5 and V is TRBV27; TCRdb's assignment of TRBD1 cannot be checked, as there is no DNA. Germline assignment: CDR1 MNHEY and CDR2 SMNVEV (reference sequence). The CDR3 extends over 17 amino acids. CDR3 amino acids: CASSSLGAGGSNQPQHF.

The gene calls are TRBV18 and TRBJ2-4. CDR3 length equals 16 residues. CDR1 is KGHSH and CDR2 is LQKENI in the germline V gene. The CDR3 reads CASSPLLGGTENIQYF.

The chain has TRBV10-3 and TRBJ2-1; lacking DNA, the TRBD1 call made by TCRdb goes unchecked. This CDR3 is 17 amino acids long. Germline V gene lookup returns CDR1 ENHRY and CDR2 SYGVKD. CDR3: CAISESGRTGGLNEQFF.

The genes are TRBV18 and TRBJ2-4. This CDR3 comprises 14 residues. Germline CDR1 is KGHSH and CDR2 is LQKENI. The CDR3 loop is CASSPNSAKNIQYF.

V and J are TRBV5-1 and TRBJ2-1; checking the TCRdb D call of TRBD2 is not possible without DNA. The CDR3 is 16 residues long. The germline V gene has CDR1 SGHRS and CDR2 YFSETQ. CDR3 sequence: CASSAQADRSYNEQFF.

This chain joins TRBV7-3 and TRBJ2-2; lacking DNA, the TRBD2 call made by TCRdb goes unchecked. Germline assignment: CDR1 SGHTA and CDR2 FQGTGA. This CDR3 spans 13 amino acids. CDR3 in amino acids: CASSSLGPGELFF.

The V gene is TRBV20-1, the J gene TRBJ2-1. Per the germline V gene, CDR1 is DFQATT and CDR2 is SNEGSKA (reference sequence). The CDR3 consists of 15 residues. The CDR3 spells CSARSIRGSYNEQFF.

The rearrangement joins TRBV7-9 to TRBJ1-1; TCRdb's D gene call, TRBD1, goes unchecked for lack of DNA. CDR3 length: 15 residues. Per germline, CDR1 SEHNR and CDR2 FQNEAQ (reference sequence). CDR3 in amino acids: CASSLWGAENTEAFF.

The CDR3 spells CASSLAPEAGELFF. V usage is TRBV7-2 and J usage is TRBJ2-2; TCRdb proposes TRBD1, but this gene call is untestable without DNA. CDR1 is SGHTA, CDR2 FQGNSA, per germline. The CDR3 length is 14 residues.

The chain joins TRBV13 to TRBJ2-6. The CDR3 totals 17 residues. The V gene's germline CDR1 is PRHDT and CDR2 FYEKMQ (reference sequence). The CDR3 reads CASSPIKGNSGANVLTF.

This rearrangement joins TRBV4-3 to TRBJ2-5; TCRdb picks TRBD2, but there is no DNA to check that call. Germline V lookup: CDR1 LGHNA, CDR2 YSLEER. The CDR3 runs to 17 residues. The CDR3 sequence: CASSQATNPGLQETQYF.

The chain uses TRBV13 and TRBJ1-5. The CDR3 loop spans 12 amino acids. Germline V gene lookup returns CDR1 PRHDT and CDR2 FYEKMQ (reference sequence). The CDR3 here is CASSWQGRPQHF.

The J gene is TRBJ2-7, the V gene TRBV14; TCRdb reports TRBD2, a call that lacks DNA to check it against. CDR1 SGHDN and CDR2 FVKESK come from the germline V gene. The CDR3 covers 16 residues. The CDR3: CASSQGGGVLSYEQYF.

This chain connects TRBV4-3 to TRBJ1-3. Germline CDR1 LGHNA, CDR2 YSLEER. The CDR3 extends over 16 amino acids. The CDR3 region is CASSQDWGSSGNTIYF.

This chain connects TRBV29-1 to TRBJ2-1; the TCRdb call, TRBD1, lacks DNA for checking. The germline V gene has CDR1 SQVTM and CDR2 ANQGSEA. CDR3 length equals 14 residues. This CDR3 is CSVVPAGAYNEQFF.

The gene calls are TRBV29-1 and TRBJ2-3. In germline, CDR1 is SQVTM, CDR2 ANQGSEA. There are 12 residues in the CDR3. The CDR3 loop is CSVYSSTDTQYF.

The gene calls are TRBV6-4 and TRBJ2-3. Per germline, CDR1 MRHNA and CDR2 SNTAGT. The CDR3 is made up of 16 amino acids. The CDR3 protein is CASSASDSSGTDTQYF.

V usage is TRBV4-3 and J usage is TRBJ1-2; TCRdb indicates TRBD1, and absent DNA this call remains unverified. The CDR3 spans 18 residues. The germline V gene has CDR1 LGHNA and CDR2 YSLEER. CDR3 residues: CASSQHAGTARPNYGYTF.

The gene calls are TRBV15 and TRBJ1-6. Per the germline V gene, CDR1 is LNHNV and CDR2 is YYDKDF (reference sequence). The CDR3 is 15 amino acids. The CDR3 protein is CATSRSGRGPGPLHF.

The chain links TRBV9 to TRBJ2-7; TCRdb outputs TRBD1, but without DNA this stays unchecked. This CDR3 region has 15 residues. CDR1 and CDR2 (germline): SGDLS, YYNGEE. CDR3 sequence: CASSVGGGAPYEQYF.